This T cell receptor (beta chain) comes out of a study of cytomegalovirus exposure and HLA in healthy donors. CDR1 and CDR2 from the germline V gene are SGHRS and YFSETQ. V lost 4 bases and J 5 bases, leaving 12 bases between the germline ends. The CDR3 is 14 residues long. Researchers ran the PCR with 60 Vbeta and 13 Jbeta primers. Using immunoSEQ multiplex PCR, the repertoire was profiled, and TCRdb retains in-frame clones only, with some absent. The sample contains approximately 110,000 clones, 10% to 15% of which appear only once. The source of this sequence is a man aged 35-49 years in good health and CMV-seropositive. This chain uses TRBV5-1 with TRBJ2-2; a possible D gene is TRBD1 (5 bases). Sequencing used PBMCs. The CDR3 DNA follows: TGCGCCAGCAGCCCCCAAGGGGAAACCGGGGAGCTGTTTTTT. Translating gives CASSPQGETGELFF.